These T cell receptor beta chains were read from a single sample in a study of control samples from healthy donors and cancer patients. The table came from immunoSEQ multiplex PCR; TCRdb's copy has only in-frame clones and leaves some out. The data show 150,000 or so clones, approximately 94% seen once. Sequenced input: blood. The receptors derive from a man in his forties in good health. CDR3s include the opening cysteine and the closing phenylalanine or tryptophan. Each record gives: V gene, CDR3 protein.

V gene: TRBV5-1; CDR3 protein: CASSLIGSELGNTIYF
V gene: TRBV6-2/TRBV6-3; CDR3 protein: CASSYSGLQQFF
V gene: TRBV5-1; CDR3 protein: CASSPGTANTGELFF
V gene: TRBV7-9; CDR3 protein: CASSLAGTALYGYTF
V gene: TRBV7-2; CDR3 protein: CASRWDSDGGYTF
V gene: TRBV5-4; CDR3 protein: CASSSGQATNEKLFF
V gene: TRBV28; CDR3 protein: CASNRDRTSTDTQYF
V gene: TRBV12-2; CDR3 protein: CASRLGGQDEAFF
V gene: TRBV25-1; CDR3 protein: CASNLWLGNYGYTF
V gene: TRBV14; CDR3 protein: CASSLNQPQHF
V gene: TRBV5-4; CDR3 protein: CASSSGTGTYEQYF
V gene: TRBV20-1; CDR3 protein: CSASYSGGAGSYNEQFF
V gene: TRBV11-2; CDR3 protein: CASSLGAQANSPLHF
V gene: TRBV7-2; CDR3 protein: CASSLAPFNEQFF
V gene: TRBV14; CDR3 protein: CASSQDHEGGLDF
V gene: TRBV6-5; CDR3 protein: CASGPHNSGANVLTF
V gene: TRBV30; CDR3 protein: CAWAGPRLGYTF
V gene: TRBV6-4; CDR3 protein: CASSDPDRLPYEQYF
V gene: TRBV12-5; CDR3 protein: CASGLEGPHYGYTF
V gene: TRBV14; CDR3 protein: CASSLGRKGPYYGYTF
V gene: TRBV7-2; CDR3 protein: CASSLALTGLAFF
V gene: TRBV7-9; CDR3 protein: CASSPGAGAFF
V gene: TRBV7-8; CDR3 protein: CASSLEYSAGSYGYTF
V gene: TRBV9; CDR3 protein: CASSTGTGMAETQYF
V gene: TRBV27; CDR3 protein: CASSFTGWGMGNEQFF
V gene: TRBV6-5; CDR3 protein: CASSSRAGFNQPQHF
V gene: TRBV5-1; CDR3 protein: CASSLSSSSYEQYF
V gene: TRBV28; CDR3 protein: CASRSGGVVDSYEQYF
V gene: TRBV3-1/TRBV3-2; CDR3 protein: CASSQDIEGRQVRVWENIQYF
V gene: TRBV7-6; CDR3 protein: CASSLAGDGQPQHF
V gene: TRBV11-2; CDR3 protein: CASSAQLTYEQYF
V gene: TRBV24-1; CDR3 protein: CATATEKGNNQPQHF
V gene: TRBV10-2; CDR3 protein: CATEGGQGLYNEQFF
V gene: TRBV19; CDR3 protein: CASRIQGAGNQPQHF
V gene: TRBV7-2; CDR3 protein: CASSLAQGAHNEQFF
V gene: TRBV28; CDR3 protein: CASSPRTGKNYGYTF
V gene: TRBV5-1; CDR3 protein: CASSLVVASGGFQETQYF
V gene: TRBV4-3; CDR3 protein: CASSPREGPNYGYTF
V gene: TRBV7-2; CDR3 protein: CASSPDRGGTTIYF
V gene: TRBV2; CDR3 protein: CASNRRVGGTEAFF
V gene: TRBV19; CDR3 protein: CASSPGTGGIYGYTF
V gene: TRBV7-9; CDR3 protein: CASSFGLAGSSSYEQYF
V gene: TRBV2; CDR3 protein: CASRLQGSFNSPLHF